The rows below give T cell receptor beta chains drawn from one sample of a study of cytomegalovirus exposure and HLA in healthy donors. The data were produced by immunoSEQ multiplex PCR, yet TCRdb's version contains in-frame clones alone and is incomplete. The table shows under 130,000 clones, with about four fifths occurring only once. Specimen: PBMCs. The source is a man under 40 in good health and CMV-seronegative. The CDR3 runs from the conserved cysteine through the conserved F or W. The D gene is left open where the match is weak. Not every row has a clone size; where given, it reads once, few, many or a size class.

v_gene: TRBV19
abundance: .
j_gene: TRBJ1-4
d_gene: .
CDR3aa: CASSLQGINEKLFF
CDR3nt: TGTGCCAGTAGTTTACAGGGCATTAATGAAAAACTGTTTTTT

v_gene: TRBV29-1
abundance: .
j_gene: TRBJ2-1
d_gene: TRBD2
CDR3aa: CSVEMDSGGDYNEQFF
CDR3nt: TGCAGCGTTGAAATGGATAGCGGGGGGGATTACAATGAGCAGTTCTTC

v_gene: TRBV5-6
abundance: .
j_gene: TRBJ1-2
d_gene: TRBD1
CDR3aa: CASSQQGAEGYTF
CDR3nt: TGTGCCAGCAGCCAACAGGGGGCTGAAGGCTACACCTTC

v_gene: TRBV6-6
abundance: once
j_gene: TRBJ1-2
d_gene: TRBD1
CDR3aa: CASRTDRGRTGYTF
CDR3nt: TGTGCCAGCAGAACAGACAGGGGTCGCACGGGCTACACCTTC

v_gene: TRBV5-6
abundance: .
j_gene: TRBJ1-2
d_gene: .
CDR3aa: CASSIGVSNYGYTF
CDR3nt: TGTGCCAGCAGCATAGGGGTTTCTAACTATGGCTACACCTTC

v_gene: TRBV30
abundance: .
j_gene: TRBJ2-7
d_gene: TRBD2
CDR3aa: CAWKSVRGAYEQYF
CDR3nt: TGTGCCTGGAAATCAGTGCGGGGGGCCTACGAGCAGTACTTC

v_gene: TRBV5-5
abundance: .
j_gene: TRBJ2-7
d_gene: TRBD2
CDR3aa: CASSSGLADYEQYF
CDR3nt: TGTGCCAGCAGCTCGGGACTAGCGGACTACGAGCAGTACTTC

v_gene: TRBV11-3
abundance: .
j_gene: TRBJ2-7
d_gene: TRBD1
CDR3aa: CASSPRDRVPLPYEQYF
CDR3nt: TGTGCCAGCAGCCCCCGGGACAGGGTCCCCCTCCCCTACGAGCAGTACTTC

v_gene: TRBV11-2
abundance: .
j_gene: TRBJ1-1
d_gene: .
CDR3aa: CASSQGGKGPEAFF
CDR3nt: TGTGCCAGCAGCCAGGGAGGGAAGGGCCCTGAAGCTTTCTTT

v_gene: TRBV5-4
abundance: .
j_gene: TRBJ2-1
d_gene: .
CDR3aa: CASSPKGGGGRLDEQFF
CDR3nt: TGTGCCAGCAGCCCGAAAGGGGGGGGCGGGAGACTCGATGAGCAGTTCTTC

v_gene: TRBV10-3
abundance: few
j_gene: TRBJ1-1
d_gene: .
CDR3aa: CAIMALEGGVTEAFF
CDR3nt: TGTGCCATCATGGCCCTCGAGGGCGGGGTCACTGAAGCTTTCTTT

v_gene: TRBV28
abundance: .
j_gene: TRBJ1-3
d_gene: .
CDR3aa: CASGLGALSGNTIYF
CDR3nt: TGTGCCAGCGGGTTAGGGGCCCTCTCTGGAAACACCATATATTTT

v_gene: TRBV4-3
abundance: few
j_gene: TRBJ2-4
d_gene: TRBD1
CDR3aa: CASSRTTGEAKNIQYF
CDR3nt: TGCGCCAGCAGCCGAACAACAGGGGAAGCCAAAAACATTCAGTACTTC

v_gene: TRBV6-5
abundance: .
j_gene: TRBJ2-7
d_gene: TRBD1
CDR3aa: CASSYATRQGLYEQYF
CDR3nt: TGTGCCAGCAGTTACGCCACCCGACAGGGCCTGTACGAGCAGTACTTC

v_gene: TRBV9
abundance: .
j_gene: TRBJ2-1
d_gene: .
CDR3aa: CASSVESGDNNEQFF
CDR3nt: TGTGCCAGCAGCGTAGAAAGCGGGGACAACAATGAGCAGTTCTTC

v_gene: TRBV5-8
abundance: few
j_gene: TRBJ1-1
d_gene: TRBD1
CDR3aa: CASSSRDSVTEAFF
CDR3nt: TGTGCCAGCAGCAGCCGGGACAGCGTCACTGAAGCTTTCTTT

v_gene: TRBV5-6
abundance: .
j_gene: TRBJ2-7
d_gene: .
CDR3aa: CASSRRGVGEQYF
CDR3nt: TGTGCCAGCAGTCGCAGGGGCGTCGGCGAGCAGTACTTC

v_gene: TRBV5-4
abundance: .
j_gene: TRBJ2-5
d_gene: TRBD2
CDR3aa: CASSLGLAGGLGQETQYF
CDR3nt: TGTGCCAGCAGCTTGGGACTAGCGGGAGGGCTGGGGCAAGAGACCCAGTACTTC

v_gene: TRBV6-5
abundance: .
j_gene: TRBJ2-1
d_gene: TRBD1
CDR3aa: CASSKPTGANEQFF
CDR3nt: TGTGCCAGCAGTAAACCGACAGGGGCGAATGAGCAGTTCTTC

v_gene: TRBV2
abundance: .
j_gene: TRBJ2-4
d_gene: TRBD2
CDR3aa: CASISGSIPKNIQYF
CDR3nt: TGTGCCAGCATCAGCGGGAGTATCCCCAAAAACATTCAGTACTTC

v_gene: TRBV18
abundance: .
j_gene: TRBJ2-3
d_gene: .
CDR3aa: CASSPQPEATDTQYF
CDR3nt: TGTGCCAGCTCACCACAACCGGAGGCCACAGATACGCAGTATTTT

v_gene: TRBV4-1
abundance: few
j_gene: TRBJ1-1
d_gene: .
CDR3aa: CASSQGPARMNTEAFF
CDR3nt: TGCGCCAGCAGCCAAGGGCCTGCACGCATGAACACTGAAGCTTTCTTT

v_gene: TRBV2
abundance: .
j_gene: TRBJ2-3
d_gene: TRBD2
CDR3aa: CASSELAGGADTQYF
CDR3nt: TGTGCCAGCAGCGAACTAGCGGGGGGGGCAGATACGCAGTATTTT

v_gene: TRBV2
abundance: few
j_gene: TRBJ2-1
d_gene: TRBD1
CDR3aa: CAVGQERGDNEQFF
CDR3nt: TGTGCCGTGGGACAGGAAAGGGGAGACAATGAGCAGTTCTTC

v_gene: TRBV9
abundance: .
j_gene: TRBJ2-7
d_gene: .
CDR3aa: CASSREGRTYEQYF
CDR3nt: TGTGCCAGCAGCCGCGAAGGGAGGACCTACGAGCAGTACTTC

v_gene: TRBV5-4
abundance: few
j_gene: TRBJ1-6
d_gene: TRBD1
CDR3aa: CASTNLGQLGSPLHF
CDR3nt: TGTGCCAGCACCAACCTGGGACAGTTGGGTTCACCCCTCCACTTT

v_gene: TRBV9
abundance: .
j_gene: TRBJ2-1
d_gene: TRBD1
CDR3aa: CASSGTGAAYNEQFF
CDR3nt: TGTGCCAGCAGCGGAACAGGGGCGGCGTACAATGAGCAGTTCTTC

v_gene: TRBV23-1
abundance: .
j_gene: TRBJ1-5
d_gene: TRBD1
CDR3aa: CASSQTPTGTGGVQPQHF
CDR3nt: TGCGCCAGCAGTCAAACCCCCACCGGGACAGGGGGTGTTCAGCCCCAGCATTTT

v_gene: TRBV6-5
abundance: once
j_gene: TRBJ1-1
d_gene: TRBD1
CDR3aa: CASSFDRGATEAFF
CDR3nt: TGTGCCAGCAGTTTCGACAGGGGGGCGACTGAAGCTTTCTTT

v_gene: TRBV5-4
abundance: .
j_gene: TRBJ2-5
d_gene: TRBD1
CDR3aa: CASSVGYRGGETQYF
CDR3nt: TGTGCCAGCAGCGTAGGCTACAGGGGCGGTGAGACCCAGTACTTC

v_gene: TRBV19
abundance: .
j_gene: TRBJ1-1
d_gene: .
CDR3aa: CASSIGAANTEAFF
CDR3nt: TGTGCCAGTAGTATAGGGGCAGCAAACACTGAAGCTTTCTTT

v_gene: TRBV6-1
abundance: .
j_gene: TRBJ2-7
d_gene: .
CDR3aa: CASSEGPDREQYF
CDR3nt: TGTGCCAGCAGTGAAGGCCCGGACAGAGAGCAGTACTTC

v_gene: TRBV6-5
abundance: .
j_gene: TRBJ2-2
d_gene: .
CDR3aa: CASSYDEQKNTGELFF
CDR3nt: TGTGCCAGCAGTTACGACGAACAGAAGAACACCGGGGAGCTGTTTTTT

v_gene: TRBV9
abundance: .
j_gene: TRBJ2-4
d_gene: .
CDR3aa: CASSQSGLAGMAKNIQYF
CDR3nt: TGTGCCAGCAGCCAAAGCGGTCTTGCGGGGATGGCCAAAAACATTCAGTACTTC

v_gene: TRBV7-2
abundance: few
j_gene: TRBJ2-7
d_gene: .
CDR3aa: CASGQGLTAYEQYF
CDR3nt: TGTGCCAGCGGCCAAGGACTAACTGCCTACGAGCAGTACTTC

v_gene: TRBV7-9
abundance: .
j_gene: TRBJ1-4
d_gene: TRBD1
CDR3aa: CASSLALAGQGASEKLFF
CDR3nt: TGTGCCAGCAGCTTAGCGCTTGCCGGACAGGGGGCGAGTGAAAAACTGTTTTTT

v_gene: TRBV9
abundance: .
j_gene: TRBJ2-1
d_gene: TRBD2
CDR3aa: CASSVGQRGYNEQFF
CDR3nt: TGTGCCAGCAGCGTAGGCCAGCGGGGTTACAATGAGCAGTTCTTC

v_gene: TRBV5-5
abundance: .
j_gene: TRBJ2-1
d_gene: TRBD2
CDR3aa: CASSSTSIAGGSNEQFF
CDR3nt: TGTGCCAGCAGCTCCACCTCAATAGCGGGAGGTTCCAATGAGCAGTTCTTC

v_gene: TRBV6-5
abundance: .
j_gene: TRBJ2-7
d_gene: .
CDR3aa: CASSFRGYEQYF
CDR3nt: TGTGCCAGCAGTTTTAGAGGCTACGAGCAGTACTTC

v_gene: TRBV7-2
abundance: once
j_gene: TRBJ2-3
d_gene: TRBD2
CDR3aa: CASSLIGVGGTSTDTQYF
CDR3nt: TGTGCCAGCAGCTTAATTGGGGTGGGGGGGACTAGCACAGATACGCAGTATTTT

v_gene: TRBV5-1
abundance: once
j_gene: TRBJ2-7
d_gene: TRBD2
CDR3aa: CASSLFASGTYEQYF
CDR3nt: TGCGCCAGCAGCTTATTCGCTAGCGGGACTTACGAGCAGTACTTC

v_gene: TRBV19
abundance: .
j_gene: TRBJ2-7
d_gene: .
CDR3aa: CASSIAGNKEQYF
CDR3nt: TGTGCCAGTAGTATTGCAGGTAACAAGGAACAGTACTTC

v_gene: TRBV7-7
abundance: few
j_gene: TRBJ2-7
d_gene: TRBD2
CDR3aa: CASSPGVSGRATYEQYF
CDR3nt: TGTGCCAGCAGCCCCGGGGTTAGCGGGAGGGCCACCTACGAGCAGTACTTC

v_gene: TRBV2
abundance: .
j_gene: TRBJ2-1
d_gene: TRBD2
CDR3aa: CASSKRLAGGPYNEQFF
CDR3nt: TGTGCCAGCAGCAAAAGACTAGCGGGGGGTCCCTACAATGAGCAGTTCTTC